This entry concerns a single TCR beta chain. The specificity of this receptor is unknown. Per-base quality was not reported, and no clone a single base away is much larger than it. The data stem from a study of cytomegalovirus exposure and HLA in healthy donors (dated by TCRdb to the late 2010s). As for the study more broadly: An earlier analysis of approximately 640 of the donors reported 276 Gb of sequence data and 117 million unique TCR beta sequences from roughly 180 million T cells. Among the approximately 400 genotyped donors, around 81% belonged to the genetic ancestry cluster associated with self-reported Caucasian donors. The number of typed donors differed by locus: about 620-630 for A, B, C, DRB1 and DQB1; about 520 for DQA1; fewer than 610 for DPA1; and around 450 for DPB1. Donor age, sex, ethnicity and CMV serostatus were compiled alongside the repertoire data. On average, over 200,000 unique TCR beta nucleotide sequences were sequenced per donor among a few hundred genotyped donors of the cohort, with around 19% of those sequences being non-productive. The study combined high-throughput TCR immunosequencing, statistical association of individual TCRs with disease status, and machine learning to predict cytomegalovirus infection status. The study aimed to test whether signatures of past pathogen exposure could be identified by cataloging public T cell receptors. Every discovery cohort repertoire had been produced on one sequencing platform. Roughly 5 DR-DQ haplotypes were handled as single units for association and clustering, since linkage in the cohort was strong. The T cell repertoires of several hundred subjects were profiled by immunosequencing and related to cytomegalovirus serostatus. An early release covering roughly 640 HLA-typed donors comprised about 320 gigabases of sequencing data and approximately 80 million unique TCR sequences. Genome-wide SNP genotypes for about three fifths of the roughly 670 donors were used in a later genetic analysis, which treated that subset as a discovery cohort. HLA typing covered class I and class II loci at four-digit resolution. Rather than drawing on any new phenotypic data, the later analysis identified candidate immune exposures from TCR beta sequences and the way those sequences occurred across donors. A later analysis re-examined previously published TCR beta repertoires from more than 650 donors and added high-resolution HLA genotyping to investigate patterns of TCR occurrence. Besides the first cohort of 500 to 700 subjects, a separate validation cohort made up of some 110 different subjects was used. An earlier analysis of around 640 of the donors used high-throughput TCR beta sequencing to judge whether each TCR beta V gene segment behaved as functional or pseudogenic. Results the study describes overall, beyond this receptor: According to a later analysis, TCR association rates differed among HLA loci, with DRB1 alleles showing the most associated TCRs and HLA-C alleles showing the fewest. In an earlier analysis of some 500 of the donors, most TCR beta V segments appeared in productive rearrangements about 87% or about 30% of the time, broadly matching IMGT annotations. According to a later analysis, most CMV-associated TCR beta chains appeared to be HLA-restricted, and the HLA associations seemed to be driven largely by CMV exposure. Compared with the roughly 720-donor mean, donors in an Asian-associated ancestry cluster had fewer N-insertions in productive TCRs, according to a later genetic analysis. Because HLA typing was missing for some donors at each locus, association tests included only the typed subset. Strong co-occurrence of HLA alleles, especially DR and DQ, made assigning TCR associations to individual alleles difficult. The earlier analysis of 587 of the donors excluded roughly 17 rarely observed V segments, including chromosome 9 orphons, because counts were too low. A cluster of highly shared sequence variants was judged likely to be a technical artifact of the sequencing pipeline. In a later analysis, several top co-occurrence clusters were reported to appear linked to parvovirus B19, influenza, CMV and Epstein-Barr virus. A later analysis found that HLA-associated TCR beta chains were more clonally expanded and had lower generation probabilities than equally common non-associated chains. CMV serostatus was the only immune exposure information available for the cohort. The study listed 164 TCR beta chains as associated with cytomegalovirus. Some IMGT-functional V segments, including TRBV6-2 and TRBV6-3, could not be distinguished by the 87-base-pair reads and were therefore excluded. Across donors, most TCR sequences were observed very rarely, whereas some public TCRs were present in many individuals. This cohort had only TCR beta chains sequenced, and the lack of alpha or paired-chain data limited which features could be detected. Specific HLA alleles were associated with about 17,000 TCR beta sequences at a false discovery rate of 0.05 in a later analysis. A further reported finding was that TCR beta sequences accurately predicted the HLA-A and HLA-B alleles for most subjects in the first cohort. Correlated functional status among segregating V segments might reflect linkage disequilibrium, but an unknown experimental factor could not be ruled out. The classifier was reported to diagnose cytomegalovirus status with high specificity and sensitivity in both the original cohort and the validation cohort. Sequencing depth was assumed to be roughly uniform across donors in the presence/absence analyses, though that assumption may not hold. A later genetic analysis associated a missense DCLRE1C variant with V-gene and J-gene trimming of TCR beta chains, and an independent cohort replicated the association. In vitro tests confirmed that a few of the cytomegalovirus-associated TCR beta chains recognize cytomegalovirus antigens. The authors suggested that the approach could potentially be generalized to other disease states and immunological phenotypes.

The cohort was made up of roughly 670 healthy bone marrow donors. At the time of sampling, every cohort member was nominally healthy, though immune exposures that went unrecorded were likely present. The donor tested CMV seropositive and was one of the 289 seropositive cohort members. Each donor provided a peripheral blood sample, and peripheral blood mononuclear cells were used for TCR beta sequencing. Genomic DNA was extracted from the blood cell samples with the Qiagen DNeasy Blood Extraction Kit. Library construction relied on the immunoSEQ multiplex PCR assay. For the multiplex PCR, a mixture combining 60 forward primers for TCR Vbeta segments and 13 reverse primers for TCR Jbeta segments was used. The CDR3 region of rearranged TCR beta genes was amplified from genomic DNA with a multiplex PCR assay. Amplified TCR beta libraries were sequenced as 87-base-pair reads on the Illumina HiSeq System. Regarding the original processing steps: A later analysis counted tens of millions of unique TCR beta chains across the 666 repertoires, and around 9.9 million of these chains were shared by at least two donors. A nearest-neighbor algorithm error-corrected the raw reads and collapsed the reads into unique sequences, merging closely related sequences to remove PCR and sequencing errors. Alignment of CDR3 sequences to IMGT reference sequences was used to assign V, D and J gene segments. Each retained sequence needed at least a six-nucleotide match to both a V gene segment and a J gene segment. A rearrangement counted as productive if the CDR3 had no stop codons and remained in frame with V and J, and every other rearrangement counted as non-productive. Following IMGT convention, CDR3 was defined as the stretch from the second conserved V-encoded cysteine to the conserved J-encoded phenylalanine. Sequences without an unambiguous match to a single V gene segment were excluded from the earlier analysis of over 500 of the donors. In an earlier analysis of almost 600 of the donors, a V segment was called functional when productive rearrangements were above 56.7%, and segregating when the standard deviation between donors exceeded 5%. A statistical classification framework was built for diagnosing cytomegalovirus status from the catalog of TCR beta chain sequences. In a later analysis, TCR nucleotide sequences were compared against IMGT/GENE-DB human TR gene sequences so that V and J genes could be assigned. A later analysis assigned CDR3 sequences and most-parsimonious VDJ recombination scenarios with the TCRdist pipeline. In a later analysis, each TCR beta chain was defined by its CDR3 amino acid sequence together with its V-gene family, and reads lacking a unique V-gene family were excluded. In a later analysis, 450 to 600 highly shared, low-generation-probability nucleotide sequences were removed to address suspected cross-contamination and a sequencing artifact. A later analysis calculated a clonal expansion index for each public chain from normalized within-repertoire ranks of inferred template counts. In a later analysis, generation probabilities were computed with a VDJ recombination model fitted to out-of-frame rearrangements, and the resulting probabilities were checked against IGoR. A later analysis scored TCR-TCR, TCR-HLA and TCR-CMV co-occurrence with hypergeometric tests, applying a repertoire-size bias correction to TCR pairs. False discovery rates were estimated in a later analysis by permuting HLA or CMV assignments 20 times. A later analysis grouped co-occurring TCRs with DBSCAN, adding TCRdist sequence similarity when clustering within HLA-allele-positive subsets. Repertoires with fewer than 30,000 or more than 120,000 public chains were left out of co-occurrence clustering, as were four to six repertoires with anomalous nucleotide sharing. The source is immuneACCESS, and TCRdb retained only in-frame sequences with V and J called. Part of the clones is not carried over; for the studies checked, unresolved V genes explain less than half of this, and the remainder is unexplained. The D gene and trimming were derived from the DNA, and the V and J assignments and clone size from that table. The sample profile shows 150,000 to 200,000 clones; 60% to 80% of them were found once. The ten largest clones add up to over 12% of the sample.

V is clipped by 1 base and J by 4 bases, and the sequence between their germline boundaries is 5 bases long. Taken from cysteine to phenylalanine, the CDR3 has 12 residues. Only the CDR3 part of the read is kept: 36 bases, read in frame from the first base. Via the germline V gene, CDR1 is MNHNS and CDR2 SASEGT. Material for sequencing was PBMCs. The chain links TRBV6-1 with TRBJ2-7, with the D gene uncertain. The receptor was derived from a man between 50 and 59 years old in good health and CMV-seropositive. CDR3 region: CASSEGPYEQYF. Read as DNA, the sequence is TGTGCCAGCAGTGAAGGGCCATACGAGCAGTACTTC.